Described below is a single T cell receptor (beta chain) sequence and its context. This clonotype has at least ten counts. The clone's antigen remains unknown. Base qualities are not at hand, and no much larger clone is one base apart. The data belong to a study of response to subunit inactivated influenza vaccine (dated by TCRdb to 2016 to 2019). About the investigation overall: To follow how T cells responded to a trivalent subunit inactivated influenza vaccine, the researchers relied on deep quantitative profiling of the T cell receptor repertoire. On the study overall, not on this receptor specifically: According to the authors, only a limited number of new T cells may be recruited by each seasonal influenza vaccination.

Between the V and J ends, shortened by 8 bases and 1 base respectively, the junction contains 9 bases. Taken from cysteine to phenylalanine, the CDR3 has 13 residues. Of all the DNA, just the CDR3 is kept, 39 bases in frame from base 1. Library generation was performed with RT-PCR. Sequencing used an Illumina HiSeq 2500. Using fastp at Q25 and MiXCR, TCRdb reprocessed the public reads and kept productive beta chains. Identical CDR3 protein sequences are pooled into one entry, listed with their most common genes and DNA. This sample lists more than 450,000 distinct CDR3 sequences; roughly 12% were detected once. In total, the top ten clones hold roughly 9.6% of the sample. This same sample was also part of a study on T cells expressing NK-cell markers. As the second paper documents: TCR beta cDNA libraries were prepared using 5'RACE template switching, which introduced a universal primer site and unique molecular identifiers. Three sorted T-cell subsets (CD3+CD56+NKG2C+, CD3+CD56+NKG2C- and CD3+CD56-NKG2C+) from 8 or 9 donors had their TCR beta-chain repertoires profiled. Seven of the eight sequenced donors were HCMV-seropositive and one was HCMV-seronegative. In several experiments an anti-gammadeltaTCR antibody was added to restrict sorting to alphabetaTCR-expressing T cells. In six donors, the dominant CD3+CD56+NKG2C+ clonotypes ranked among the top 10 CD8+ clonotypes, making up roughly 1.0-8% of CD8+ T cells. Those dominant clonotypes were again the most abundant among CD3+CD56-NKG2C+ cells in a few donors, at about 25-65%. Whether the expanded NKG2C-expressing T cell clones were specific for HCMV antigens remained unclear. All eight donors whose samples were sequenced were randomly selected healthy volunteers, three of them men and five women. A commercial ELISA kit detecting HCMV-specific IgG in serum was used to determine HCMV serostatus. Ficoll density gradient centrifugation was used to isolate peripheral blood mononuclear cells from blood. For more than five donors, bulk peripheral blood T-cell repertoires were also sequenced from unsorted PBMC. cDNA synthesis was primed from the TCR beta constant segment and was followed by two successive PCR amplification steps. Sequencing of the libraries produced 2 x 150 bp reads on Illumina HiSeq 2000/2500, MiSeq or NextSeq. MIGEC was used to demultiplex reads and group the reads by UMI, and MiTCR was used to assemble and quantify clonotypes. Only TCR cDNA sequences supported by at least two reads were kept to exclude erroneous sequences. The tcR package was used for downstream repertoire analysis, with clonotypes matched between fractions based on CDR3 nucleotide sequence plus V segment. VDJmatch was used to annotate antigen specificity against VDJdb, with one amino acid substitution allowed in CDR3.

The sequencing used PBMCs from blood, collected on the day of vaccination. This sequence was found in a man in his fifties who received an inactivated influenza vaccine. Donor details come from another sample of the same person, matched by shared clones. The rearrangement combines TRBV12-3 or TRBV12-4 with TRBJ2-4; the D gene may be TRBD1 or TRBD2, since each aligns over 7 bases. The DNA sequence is TGTGCCAGCCAGGGGGGGGCCAAAAACATTCAGTACTTC. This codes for CASQGGAKNIQYF.